Below are 22 T cell receptor beta chains sequenced from a single sample in a study of technical replicates of blood from several donors (TCRdb year 2017). Library construction relied on the immunoSEQ multiplex PCR assay. The table comes from immuneACCESS by way of TCRdb, which keeps in-frame sequences with V and J called. Part of the clones is missing from these tables; in studies checked, under half for an unresolved V gene and the rest for unknown reasons. The sample table holds roughly 80,000 clones, of which around 92% were seen once. The ten biggest clones cover about 0.41% of the sample. Source material: T cells isolated from PBMCs. These receptors were collected from a human donor in good health.

In its sample, this clone was seen once. The V and J genes are TRBV13 and TRBJ2-2, with a possible D match to TRBD2 (6 bases). CDR3 length: 17 amino acids. V shed 4 bases and J shed 1 base, with 16 bases lying between them. Germline V gene lookup returns CDR1 PRHDT and CDR2 FYEKMQ (reference sequence). This CDR3 is CASSYLGVAVNTGELFF. CDR3 bases: TGTGCCAGCAGCTACCTTGGGGTAGCGGTGAACACCGGGGAGCTGTTTTTT.

The J gene is TRBJ2-5, the V gene TRBV18; TRBD2 is a possible D gene (5 bases). The CDR3 extends over 14 amino acids. V lost 6 bases and J 2 bases, leaving 13 bases between the germline ends. CDR1 KGHSH and CDR2 LQKENI come from the germline V gene. CDR3 amino acids: CASSRWEFQETQYF. CDR3 bases: TGTGCCAGCTCCAGATGGGAGTTTCAAGAGACCCAGTACTTC. The full variable domain, rest sourced from reference TRBV18 and TRBJ2-5, is NAGVMQNPRHLVRRRGQEARLRCSPMKGHSHVYWYRQLPEEGLKFMVYLQKENIIDESGMPKERFSAEFPKEGPSILRIQQVVRGDSAAYFCASSRWEFQETQYFGPGTRLLVL.

The gene calls are TRBV25-1 and TRBJ1-5; D is ambiguous. This CDR3 region has 12 residues. Germline CDR1 is MGHDK and CDR2 is SYGVNS. V gave up 5 bases and J gave up 9 bases, with 11 bases separating them. The CDR3 coding sequence is TGTGCCAGCAGTCCTACAGCAGGGCCCCAGCATTTT. Residues: CASSPTAGPQHF.

The chain recombines TRBV13 with TRBJ2-7; 11 nucleotides line up with TRBD2. After removal of 5 bases from V and 2 bases from J, the junction contained 8 bases not matched to a gene. Germline V gene sequence: CDR1 PRHDT, CDR2 FYEKMQ (reference sequence). CDR3 length: 16 amino acids. CDR3 in DNA: TGTGCCAGCAGCGCGACCGGGACTAGCGGTACCTACGAGCAGTACTTC. Amino acids: CASSATGTSGTYEQYF.

This clone occurred a few times. The rearrangement joins TRBV15 to TRBJ2-5, with 11 bases matching TRBD2. Germline assignment: CDR1 LNHNV and CDR2 YYDKDF (reference sequence). V shed 0 bases and J 5 bases; nucleotides not matched to a gene: 5. The CDR3 has 16 amino acids. CDR3: CATSREKTSGKETQYF. The DNA for the CDR3 is TGTGCCACCAGCAGAGAAAAGACTAGCGGGAAGGAGACCCAGTACTTC.

The chain combines TRBV11-3 with TRBJ1-1, with D perhaps TRBD1 (5 bases). Germline lookup yields CDR1 SGHNT and CDR2 YENEEA. V gave up 2 bases and J gave up 5 bases, with 15 bases separating them. The CDR3 totals 15 residues. The CDR3 coding sequence is TGTGCCAGCAGCTTATATGGGACTCCAGTGACTGAAGCTTTCTTT. Its translation: CASSLYGTPVTEAFF.

The chain carries TRBV9 and TRBJ2-5; possibly TRBD2 for D (5 bases). The CDR3 contains 14 residues. The germline CDR1 and CDR2 sequences are SGDLS and YYNGEE. Trimming shortened V by 1 base and J by 5 bases, and 12 bases separated the two germline ends. The CDR3 sequence: CASSVHDGGETQYF. The CDR3 coding sequence is TGTGCCAGCAGCGTACATGACGGCGGGGAGACCCAGTACTTC.

The chain carries TRBV6-1 and TRBJ1-5; D is unclear. Germline V gene sequence: CDR1 MNHNS, CDR2 SASEGT. The CDR3 totals 13 residues. The V and J ends lost 4 bases and 5 bases respectively, with 9 bases between them. In nucleotides, the CDR3 is TGTGCCAGCAGTGTGGCATTATATCAGCCCCAGCATTTT. The encoded protein is CASSVALYQPQHF.

This chain joins TRBV29-1 and TRBJ2-6; D remains unclear. Per germline, CDR1 SQVTM and CDR2 ANQGSEA. The CDR3 has 14 residues. Deletions cut 6 bases from V and 0 bases from J, with 9 bases between. CDR3 amino acids: CSVCNFSGANVLTF. The DNA for the CDR3 is TGCAGCGTATGCAACTTCTCTGGGGCCAACGTCCTGACTTTC. The whole variable domain, remainder taken from reference TRBV29-1 and TRBJ2-6, is SAVISQKPSRDICQRGTSLTIQCQVDSQVTMMFWYRQQPGQSLTLIATANQGSEATYESGFVIDKFPISRPNLTFSTLTVSNMSPEDSSIYLCSVCNFSGANVLTFGAGSRLTVL.

The V call is TRBV6-5, the J call TRBJ1-1; 9 nucleotides line up with TRBD1. The CDR3 has 14 amino acids. Germline trimming cut 6 bases from V and 4 bases from J; bases unmatched to any gene: 6. Looked up from germline, CDR1 is MNHEY and CDR2 is SVGAGI. CDR3 sequence (DNA): TGTGCCAGCAGCCGCACAGGGGGCCCCACTGAAGCTTTCTTT. Protein product: CASSRTGGPTEAFF.

The chain has TRBV7-9 and TRBJ2-6; D is unclear. V was cut by 1 base and J by 2 bases, with 3 bases left in between. The CDR3 contains 14 residues. Germline CDR1 reads SEHNR; CDR2 reads FQNEAQ (reference sequence). For the CDR3, the DNA is TGTGCCAGCAGCTTAGGTACTGGGGCCAACGTCCTGACTTTC. This sequence encodes CASSLGTGANVLTF.

The chain joins TRBV5-4 to TRBJ2-2, with a tentative D call TRBD2 (6 bases). The V and J ends lost 0 bases and 5 bases respectively, with 11 bases between them. The CDR3 has 15 residues. Germline CDR1 reads SGHNT; CDR2 reads YYREEE (reference sequence). In DNA form, the CDR3 reads TGTGCCAGCAGCTTGGGTGGGACTCAGACCGGGGAGCTGTTTTTT. Translation: CASSLGGTQTGELFF.

This chain links TRBV25-1 with TRBJ1-4; D may be TRBD1 (5 bases). The V gene's germline CDR1 is MGHDK and CDR2 SYGVNS. This CDR3 region has 16 residues. V lost 5 bases and J 8 bases, leaving 21 bases between the germline ends. As DNA, the CDR3 is TGTGCCAGCAGTACCTGGGGGGGGGAGCTCGGGGAAAAACTGTTTTTT. This sequence encodes CASSTWGGELGEKLFF.

V and J are TRBV5-1 and TRBJ2-3; TRBD2 matches 8 bases. J lost 4 bases, V lost 5 bases, and 6 bases had no gene match. The CDR3 contains 14 residues. Germline values: CDR1 SGHRS, CDR2 YFSETQ. The CDR3 DNA sequence: TGCGCCAGCAGTTCCGGGAGGGGTTCAGATACGCAGTATTTT. It is translated as CASSSGRGSDTQYF.

This chain uses TRBV27 with TRBJ2-7, with 8 nucleotides matching TRBD1. J lost 0 bases, V lost 5 bases, and 3 bases had no gene match. The CDR3 totals 14 residues. Per germline, CDR1 MNHEY and CDR2 SMNVEV (reference sequence). CDR3 coding DNA: TGTGCCAGCAGTCCACAGGGGGTCTCCTACGAGCAGTACTTC. Its protein product is CASSPQGVSYEQYF.

The V and J genes are TRBV6-1 and TRBJ2-7; tentatively, D is TRBD1 (5 bases). Looked up from germline, CDR1 is MNHNS and CDR2 is SASEGT. CDR3 length: 13 residues. Trimming removed 4 bases at V and 3 bases at J, with 10 bases between. The CDR3 protein is CASSGFRDYEQYF. The DNA for the CDR3 is TGTGCCAGCAGTGGTTTCAGGGACTACGAGCAGTACTTC.

This sequence joins TRBV4-1 and TRBJ2-7; the match to TRBD2 covers 8 bases. This CDR3 has 17 amino acids. Germline CDR1 reads MGHRA; CDR2 reads YSYEKL. The trim removed 1 base at V and 5 bases at J, leaving 13 bases unmatched. The CDR3 DNA reads TGCGCCAGCAGCCAAGTGACGCCGGGACTAGAGATCCACGAGCAGTACTTC. Translated: CASSQVTPGLEIHEQYF.

This clone was counted a few times. The genes are TRBV19 and TRBJ1-2, with D tentatively TRBD1 (5 bases). Trimming took off 6 bases at V and 1 base at J, with 15 bases between the two ends. Germline CDR1 reads LNHDA; CDR2 reads SQIVND (reference sequence). This CDR3 spans 15 amino acids. The CDR3 protein is CASREWGEINYGYTF. The CDR3 DNA reads TGTGCCAGTAGGGAATGGGGGGAAATTAACTATGGCTACACCTTC.

V usage is TRBV6-5 and J usage is TRBJ2-7; possible D gene TRBD2, 5 bases. V was clipped by 5 bases and J by 0 bases, with 8 bases between them. In germline, CDR1 is MNHEY, CDR2 SVGAGI. The CDR3 has 13 amino acids. The CDR3 DNA follows: TGTGCCAGCAGTGCGGACTTCTCCTACGAGCAGTACTTC. Its translation is CASSADFSYEQYF.

The chain links TRBV23-1 to TRBJ2-1; TRBD1 is a possible D gene (6 bases). TRBV23-1 is an open reading frame, and its role is uncertain. Trimming shortened V by 2 bases and J by 0 bases, and 8 bases separated the two germline ends. The CDR3 contains 15 residues. CDR3 loop: CASSQGGPSYNEQFF. The CDR3 coding sequence is TGCGCCAGCAGTCAAGGGGGCCCCTCCTACAATGAGCAGTTCTTC.

The chain carries TRBV4-1 and TRBJ2-7, with 9 positions matching TRBD1. Germline V gene lookup returns CDR1 MGHRA and CDR2 YSYEKL. The V segment lost 4 bases and the J segment 2 bases; nucleotides outside the gene matches: 6. The CDR3 length is 15 residues. The CDR3: CASSPRTGVTYEQYF. The DNA of the CDR3 is TGCGCCAGCAGCCCCCGGACAGGGGTAACCTACGAGCAGTACTTC.

V and J are TRBV27 and TRBJ2-3; D call uncertain. With 2 bases removed from V and 2 bases from J, the gap between germline ends came to 14 bases. The CDR3 totals 16 residues. The germline V gene has CDR1 MNHEY and CDR2 SMNVEV (reference sequence). CDR3 protein: CASSLNPPPLTDTQYF. The CDR3 DNA reads TGTGCCAGCAGTTTAAACCCCCCTCCACTCACAGATACGCAGTATTTT.